This TCR beta chain is from a study of cytomegalovirus exposure and HLA in healthy donors. The primer mix had 60 Vbeta and 13 Jbeta primers. Libraries were prepared by immunoSEQ multiplex PCR; TCRdb keeps only in-frame clonotypes and omits some of them. The sample holds about 150,000 clones, roughly 82% seen once. V lost 0 bases and J lost 8, with 10 bases in between. The CDR3 loop spans 14 amino acids. CDR1 and CDR2 (germline): LGHNA, YSLEER. Sequencing used PBMCs. This sequence originates from a woman between 45 and 60 years old in good health and CMV-seropositive. V gene TRBV4-3 combines with J gene TRBJ2-2; D is unclear. CDR3 amino acids: CASSQDSMRGELFF. The CDR3, as DNA: TGCGCCAGCAGCCAAGATTCGATGCGGGGGGAGCTGTTTTTT.